This entry describes one T cell receptor beta chain. The table came from immunoSEQ multiplex PCR; TCRdb's copy has only in-frame clones and leaves some out. The sample yields roughly 280,000 clones, roughly 88% seen once. This sample was taken from a study of blood T cell repertoires in COVID-19. About the research overall: PBMCs, B-cell-depleted T cells, or T cells were the source of the cDNA or gDNA that made up the material.

Trimming removed 7 bases from V and 7 bases from J, with 16 bases in between. There are 13 residues in the CDR3. Per the germline V gene, CDR1 is SGHAT and CDR2 is FQNNGV. The chain couples TRBV11-2 to TRBJ1-1; the D is unclear. Sequenced sample: peripheral blood. This receptor was taken from a woman in her 70s with acute or convalescent COVID-19. This chain's CDR3 is CASTRNREGEAFF. In DNA, the CDR3 is TGTGCCAGCACCCGAAACCGTGAGGGTGAAGCTTTCTTT.